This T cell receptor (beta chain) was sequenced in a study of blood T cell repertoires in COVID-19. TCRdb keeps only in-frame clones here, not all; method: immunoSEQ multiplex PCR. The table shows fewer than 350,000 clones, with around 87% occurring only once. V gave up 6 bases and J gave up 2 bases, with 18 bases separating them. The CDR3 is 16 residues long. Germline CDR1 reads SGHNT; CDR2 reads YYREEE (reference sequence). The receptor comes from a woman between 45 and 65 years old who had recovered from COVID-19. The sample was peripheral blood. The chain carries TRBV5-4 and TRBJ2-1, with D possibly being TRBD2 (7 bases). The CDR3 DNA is TGTGCCAGCACCCGGGGAGGGGGAAAAGCCTACAATGAGCAGTTCTTC. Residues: CASTRGGGKAYNEQFF.